The 6 T cell receptor beta chains presented below share a single source sample, sequenced in a study of T cell responses to AZD1222 COVID-19 vaccine. Clones were sequenced by immunoSEQ multiplex PCR, and TCRdb holds only the in-frame ones, with some missing. The sample records approximately 150,000 clones, 92% being singletons. Sample: peripheral blood, taken 28 days after the second AZD1222 dose. Receptors originate from an adult who received the AZD1222 COVID-19 vaccine.

This clone was seen only once. V is TRBV9 and J is TRBJ1-4; a possible D gene is TRBD1 (5 bases). This CDR3 region has 16 residues. V was cut by 4 bases and J by 3 bases, with 16 bases left in between. Germline V lookup: CDR1 SGDLS, CDR2 YYNGEE. This CDR3 is CASSPRMGGANEKLFF. The CDR3 DNA follows: TGTGCCAGCAGCCCGCGGATGGGGGGAGCTAATGAAAAACTGTTTTTT.

The chain employs TRBV15 and TRBJ2-2, with D possibly being TRBD2 (6 bases). V was trimmed by 0 bases and J by 5 bases, leaving 16 bases between them. Germline assignment: CDR1 LNHNV and CDR2 YYDKDF (reference sequence). This CDR3 comprises 17 residues. The CDR3 region is CATSREGGASRTGELFF. The CDR3 DNA is TGTGCCACCAGCAGAGAAGGAGGGGCGAGTCGGACCGGGGAGCTGTTTTTT.

This chain joins TRBV6-2 or TRBV6-3 and TRBJ1-5; the D gene is possibly TRBD1 (5 bases). The germline V gene encodes CDR1 MNHEY and CDR2 SVGEGT. The ends were cut back, 2 bases at V and 11 bases at J, with 13 bases in the middle. This CDR3 is 13 amino acids long. The CDR3 DNA reads as TGTGCCAGCAGTTACGGGGCAGATCGAGCCCAGCATTTT. Amino acids: CASSYGADRAQHF.

The rearrangement joins TRBV11-2 to TRBJ2-4; D uncertain. V lost 1 base to trimming and J lost 6 bases, with 4 bases between them. The CDR3 length is 12 residues. Germline assignment: CDR1 SGHAT and CDR2 FQNNGV. CDR3 residues: CASSLGANIQYF. CDR3 coding DNA: TGTGCCAGCAGCTTAGGGGCAAACATTCAGTACTTC.

In DNA, the CDR3 is TGTGCCAGCAGCTATCGAGTCGGGGGACTAGCGGATAGCACAGATACGCAGTATTTT. Translation gives CASSYRVGGLADSTDTQYF. The rearrangement links TRBV6-2 or TRBV6-3 to TRBJ2-3; TRBD2 matches at 11 bases. V trimming: 6 bases; J trimming: 0 bases; junction bases outside the gene matches: 14. This CDR3 contains 19 residues. The germline V gene has CDR1 MNHEY and CDR2 SVGEGT.

The CDR3 spells CASSGLDSSNGYTF. The CDR3 DNA reads as TGTGCCAGCAGTGGTCTGGACAGTTCTAATGGCTACACCTTC. This rearrangement joins TRBV27 to TRBJ1-2; the D gene is possibly TRBD1 (6 bases). This CDR3 comprises 14 residues. The V gene's germline CDR1 is MNHEY and CDR2 SMNVEV (reference sequence). Trimming took off 5 bases at V and 6 bases at J, with 16 bases between the two ends.